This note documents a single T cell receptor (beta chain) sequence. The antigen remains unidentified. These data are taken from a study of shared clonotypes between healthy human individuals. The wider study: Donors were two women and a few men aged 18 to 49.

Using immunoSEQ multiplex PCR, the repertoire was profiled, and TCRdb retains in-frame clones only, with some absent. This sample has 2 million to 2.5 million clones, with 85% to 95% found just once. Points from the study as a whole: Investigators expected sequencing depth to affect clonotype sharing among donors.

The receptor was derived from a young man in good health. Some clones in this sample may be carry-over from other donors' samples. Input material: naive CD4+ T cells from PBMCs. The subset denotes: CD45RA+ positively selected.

The CDR3: CASSEAPAGAYNEQFF. CDR3 DNA: TGCGCCAGCAGCGAGGCACCAGCGGGGGCCTACAATGAGCAGTTCTTC. The chain has TRBV5-1 and TRBJ2-1, with 8 bases lining up with TRBD2. CDR1 and CDR2 (germline): SGHRS, YFSETQ. Losses at the gene ends were 4 bases for V and 2 bases for J; bases not matched to a gene: 8. The CDR3 covers 16 residues.